This T cell receptor beta chain was sequenced during a study of radiotherapy plus CTLA-4 blockade in lung cancer. Study outcomes and limitations: The best prediction of response reportedly came from early blood T cell clone dynamics, with interferon-beta. Tumor-derived TCR clones expanded in blood after radiotherapy plus ipilimumab.

Focal radiation was given together with CTLA-4 blockade (ipilimumab) to patients with chemo-refractory metastatic non-small-cell lung cancer. Germline V gene lookup returns CDR1 SQVTM and CDR2 ANQGSEA. This CDR3 has 15 amino acids. V gave up 4 bases and J gave up 5 bases; unmatched junction bases: 11. To note about this clone: Its antigen is not known.

Generated by immunoSEQ multiplex PCR, the TCRdb table keeps only in-frame clones and is missing some. The sample includes 95,000 to 150,000 clones, around 90% of them seen just once. This chain connects TRBV29-1 to TRBJ1-2, with 9 positions matching TRBD1. Here the sequenced sample was peripheral blood, taken from a patient treated with radiotherapy plus ipilimumab. The TCR was taken from a human donor with non-small cell lung cancer that progressed on radiotherapy plus ipilimumab. CDR3 residues: CSVAQTGGFRYGYTF. As DNA, the CDR3 is TGCAGCGTTGCACAGACAGGGGGATTTAGGTATGGCTACACCTTC. The full variable domain, with the rest looked up from reference TRBV29-1 and TRBJ1-2, is SAVISQKPSRDICQRGTSLTIQCQVDSQVTMMFWYRQQPGQSLTLIATANQGSEATYESGFVIDKFPISRPNLTFSTLTVSNMSPEDSSIYLCSVAQTGGFRYGYTFGSGTRLTVV.